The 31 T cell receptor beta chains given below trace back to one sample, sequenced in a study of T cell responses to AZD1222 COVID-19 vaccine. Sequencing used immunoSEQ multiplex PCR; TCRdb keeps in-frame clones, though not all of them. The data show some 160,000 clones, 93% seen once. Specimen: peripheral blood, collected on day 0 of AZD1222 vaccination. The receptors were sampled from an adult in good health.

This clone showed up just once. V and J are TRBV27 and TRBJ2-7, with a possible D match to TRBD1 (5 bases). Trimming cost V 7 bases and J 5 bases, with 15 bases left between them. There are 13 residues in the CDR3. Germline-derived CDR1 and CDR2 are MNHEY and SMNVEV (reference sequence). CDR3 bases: TGTGCCAGCATGGGGCAGGGTAGGAACGAGCAGTACTTC. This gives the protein CASMGQGRNEQYF.

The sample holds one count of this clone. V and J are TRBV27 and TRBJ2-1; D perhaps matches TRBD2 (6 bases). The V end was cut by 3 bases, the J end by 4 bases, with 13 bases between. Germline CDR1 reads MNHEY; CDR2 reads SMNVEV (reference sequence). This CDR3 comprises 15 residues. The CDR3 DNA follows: TGTGCCAGCAGTTTCCTCGCGGGGACTTACAATGAGCAGTTCTTC. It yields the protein CASSFLAGTYNEQFF.

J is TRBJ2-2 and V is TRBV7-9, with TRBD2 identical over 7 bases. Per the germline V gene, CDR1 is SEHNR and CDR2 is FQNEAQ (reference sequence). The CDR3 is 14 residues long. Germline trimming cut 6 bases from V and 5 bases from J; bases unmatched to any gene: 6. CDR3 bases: TGTGCCAGCAGGGCAAGCGGGATGACCGGGGAGCTGTTTTTT. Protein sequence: CASRASGMTGELFF.

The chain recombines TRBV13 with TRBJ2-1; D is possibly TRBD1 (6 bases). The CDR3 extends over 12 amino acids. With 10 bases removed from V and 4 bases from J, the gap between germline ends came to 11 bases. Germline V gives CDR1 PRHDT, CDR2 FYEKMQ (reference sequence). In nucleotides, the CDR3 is TGTGCCACTTCGCAGGGGTACAATGAGCAGTTCTTC. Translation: CATSQGYNEQFF.

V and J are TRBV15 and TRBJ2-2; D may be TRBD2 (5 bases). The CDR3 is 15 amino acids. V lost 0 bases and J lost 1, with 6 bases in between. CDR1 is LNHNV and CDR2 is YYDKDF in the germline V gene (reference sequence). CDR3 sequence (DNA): TGTGCCACCAGCAGAGATCGGGGGAACACCGGGGAGCTGTTTTTT. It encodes CATSRDRGNTGELFF.

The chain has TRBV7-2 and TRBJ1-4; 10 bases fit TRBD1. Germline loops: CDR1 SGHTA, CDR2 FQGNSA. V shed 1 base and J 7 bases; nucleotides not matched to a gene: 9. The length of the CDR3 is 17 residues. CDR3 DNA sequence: TGTGCCAGCAGCTTAGGTGGGACAGGGGTGCAGGGTGAAAAACTGTTTTTT. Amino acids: CASSLGGTGVQGEKLFF.

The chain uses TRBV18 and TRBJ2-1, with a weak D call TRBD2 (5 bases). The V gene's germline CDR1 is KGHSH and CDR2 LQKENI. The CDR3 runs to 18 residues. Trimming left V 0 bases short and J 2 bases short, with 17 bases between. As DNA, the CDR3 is TGTGCCAGCTCACCACCGGGCCGGCAGAAGCGGCCCTACAATGAGCAGTTCTTC. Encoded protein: CASSPPGRQKRPYNEQFF.

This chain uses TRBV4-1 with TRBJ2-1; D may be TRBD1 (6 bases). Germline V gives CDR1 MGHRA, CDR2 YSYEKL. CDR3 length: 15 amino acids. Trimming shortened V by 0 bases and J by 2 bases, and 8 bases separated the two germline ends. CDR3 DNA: TGCGCCAGCAGCCAAGAGGGGGCTGCCTACAATGAGCAGTTCTTC. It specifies CASSQEGAAYNEQFF.

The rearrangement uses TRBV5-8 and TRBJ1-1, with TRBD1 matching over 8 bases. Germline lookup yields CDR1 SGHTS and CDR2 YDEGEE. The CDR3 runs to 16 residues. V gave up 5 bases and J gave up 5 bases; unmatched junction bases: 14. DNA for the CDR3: TGTGCCAGCAGGCCCAGGACAGGGTCTTTCGTAACTGAAGCTTTCTTT. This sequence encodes CASRPRTGSFVTEAFF.

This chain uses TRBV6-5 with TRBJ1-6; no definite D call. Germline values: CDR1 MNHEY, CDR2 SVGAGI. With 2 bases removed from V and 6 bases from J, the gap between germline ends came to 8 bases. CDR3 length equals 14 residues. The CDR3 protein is CASSYSGVNSPLHF. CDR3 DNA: TGTGCCAGCAGTTACAGCGGGGTTAATTCACCCCTCCACTTT.

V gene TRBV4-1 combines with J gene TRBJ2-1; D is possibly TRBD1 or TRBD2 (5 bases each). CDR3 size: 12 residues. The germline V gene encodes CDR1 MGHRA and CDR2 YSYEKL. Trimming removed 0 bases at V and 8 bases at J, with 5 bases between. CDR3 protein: CASSQEGDEQFF. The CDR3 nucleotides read TGCGCCAGCAGCCAAGAGGGGGATGAGCAGTTCTTC.

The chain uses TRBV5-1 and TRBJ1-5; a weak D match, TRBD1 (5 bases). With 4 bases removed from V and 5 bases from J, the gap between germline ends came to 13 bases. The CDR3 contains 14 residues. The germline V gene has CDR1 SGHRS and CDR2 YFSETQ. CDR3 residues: CASSEDTPDQPQHF. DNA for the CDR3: TGCGCCAGCAGCGAGGACACGCCAGATCAGCCCCAGCATTTT.

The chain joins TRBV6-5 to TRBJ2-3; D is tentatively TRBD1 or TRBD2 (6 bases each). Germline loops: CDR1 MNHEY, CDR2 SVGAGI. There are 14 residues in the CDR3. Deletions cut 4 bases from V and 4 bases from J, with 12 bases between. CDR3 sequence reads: CASSFSGGPDTQYF. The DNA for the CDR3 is TGTGCCAGCAGTTTTTCCGGGGGCCCAGATACGCAGTATTTT.

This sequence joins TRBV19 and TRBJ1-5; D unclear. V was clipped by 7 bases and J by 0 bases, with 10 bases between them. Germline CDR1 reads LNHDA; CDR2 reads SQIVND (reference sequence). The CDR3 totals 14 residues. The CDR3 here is CASKDTASNQPQHF. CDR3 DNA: TGTGCCAGTAAAGACACCGCTAGCAATCAGCCCCAGCATTTT.

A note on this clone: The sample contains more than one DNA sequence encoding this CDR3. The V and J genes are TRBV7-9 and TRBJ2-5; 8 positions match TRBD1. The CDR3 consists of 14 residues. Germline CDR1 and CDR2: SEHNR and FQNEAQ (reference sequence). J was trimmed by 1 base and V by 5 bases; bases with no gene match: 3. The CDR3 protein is CASSTGQGQETQYF. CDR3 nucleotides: TGTGCCAGCAGCACAGGACAGGGCCAAGAGACCCAGTACTTC.

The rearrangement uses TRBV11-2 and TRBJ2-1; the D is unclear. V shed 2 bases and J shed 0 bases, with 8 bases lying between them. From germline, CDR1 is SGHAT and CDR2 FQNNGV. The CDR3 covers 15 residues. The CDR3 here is CASSLTVASYNEQFF. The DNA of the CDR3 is TGTGCCAGCAGCTTAACAGTCGCCTCCTACAATGAGCAGTTCTTC.

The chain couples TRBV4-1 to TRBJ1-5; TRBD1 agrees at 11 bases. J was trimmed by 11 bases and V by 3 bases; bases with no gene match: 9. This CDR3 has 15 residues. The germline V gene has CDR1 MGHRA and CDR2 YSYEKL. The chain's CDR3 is CASSQGGQGDNAQHF. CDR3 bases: TGCGCCAGCAGCCAGGGGGGACAGGGGGATAATGCCCAGCATTTT.

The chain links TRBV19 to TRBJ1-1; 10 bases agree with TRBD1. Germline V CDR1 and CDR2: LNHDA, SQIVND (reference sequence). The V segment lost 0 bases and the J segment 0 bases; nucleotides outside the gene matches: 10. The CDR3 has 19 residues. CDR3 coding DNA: TGTGCCAGTAGTATAGACCTATACCGGGACAGGGGCATGAACACTGAAGCTTTCTTT. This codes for CASSIDLYRDRGMNTEAFF.

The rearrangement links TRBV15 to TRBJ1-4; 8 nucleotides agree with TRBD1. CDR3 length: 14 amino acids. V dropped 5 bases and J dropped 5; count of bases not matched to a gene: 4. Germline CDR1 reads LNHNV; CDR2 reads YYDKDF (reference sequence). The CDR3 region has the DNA TGTGCCACCAGCCCTGGACAGGGCAATGAAAAACTGTTTTTT. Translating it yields CATSPGQGNEKLFF.

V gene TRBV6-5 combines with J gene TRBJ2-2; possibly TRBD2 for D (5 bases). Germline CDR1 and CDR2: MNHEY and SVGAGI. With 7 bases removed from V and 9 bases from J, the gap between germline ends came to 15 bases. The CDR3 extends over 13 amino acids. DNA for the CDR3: TGTGCCAGCATGGGGAGTTCAGGCCGGGAGCTGTTTTTT. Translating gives CASMGSSGRELFF.

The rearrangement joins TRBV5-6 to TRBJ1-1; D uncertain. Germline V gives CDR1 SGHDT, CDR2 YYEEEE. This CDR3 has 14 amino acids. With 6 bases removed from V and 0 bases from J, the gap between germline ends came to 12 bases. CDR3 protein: CASTPWQLNTEAFF. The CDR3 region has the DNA TGTGCCAGCACCCCGTGGCAGTTGAACACTGAAGCTTTCTTT.

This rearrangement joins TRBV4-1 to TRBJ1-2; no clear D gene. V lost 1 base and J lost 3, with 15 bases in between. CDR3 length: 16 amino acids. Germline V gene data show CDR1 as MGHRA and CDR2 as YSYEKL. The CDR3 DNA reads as TGCGCCAGCAGCCAAGTAGCTAGGATTCGCGACTATGGCTACACCTTC. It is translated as CASSQVARIRDYGYTF.

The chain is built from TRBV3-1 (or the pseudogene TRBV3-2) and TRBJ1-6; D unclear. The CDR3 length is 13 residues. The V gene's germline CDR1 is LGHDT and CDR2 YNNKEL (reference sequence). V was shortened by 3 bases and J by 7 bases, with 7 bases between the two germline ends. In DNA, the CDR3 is TGTGCCAGCAGCCAGAACGAGAATTCACCCCTCCACTTT. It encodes CASSQNENSPLHF.

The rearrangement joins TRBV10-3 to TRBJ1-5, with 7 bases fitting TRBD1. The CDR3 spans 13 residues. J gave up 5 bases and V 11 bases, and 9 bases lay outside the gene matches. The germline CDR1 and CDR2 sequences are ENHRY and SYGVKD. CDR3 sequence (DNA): TGTGCCGCAACAGGGGTCCCCGATCAGCCCCAGCATTTT. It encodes CAATGVPDQPQHF.

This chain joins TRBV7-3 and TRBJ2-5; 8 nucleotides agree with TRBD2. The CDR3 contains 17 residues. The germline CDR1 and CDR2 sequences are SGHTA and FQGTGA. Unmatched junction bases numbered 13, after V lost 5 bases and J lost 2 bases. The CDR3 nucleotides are TGTGCCAGCAGCGTAGGGAGCGGGAGACAAGGACAAGAGACCCAGTACTTC. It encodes CASSVGSGRQGQETQYF.

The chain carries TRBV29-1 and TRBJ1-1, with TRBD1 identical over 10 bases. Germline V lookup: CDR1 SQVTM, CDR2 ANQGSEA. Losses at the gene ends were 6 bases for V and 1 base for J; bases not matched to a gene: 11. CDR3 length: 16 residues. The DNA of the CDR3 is TGCAGCGTGACCCCCGGGACAGGGGTATGGAACACTGAAGCTTTCTTT. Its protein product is CSVTPGTGVWNTEAFF.

The CDR3 bases are TGTGCCAGCAGCCGCCGACAGGTACAGAACACCGGGGAGCTGTTTTTT. As protein: CASSRRQVQNTGELFF. The chain combines TRBV27 with TRBJ2-2; possible D gene TRBD1, 6 bases. There are 16 residues in the CDR3. The V and J ends lost 6 bases and 1 base respectively, with 15 bases between them. Per germline, CDR1 MNHEY and CDR2 SMNVEV (reference sequence).

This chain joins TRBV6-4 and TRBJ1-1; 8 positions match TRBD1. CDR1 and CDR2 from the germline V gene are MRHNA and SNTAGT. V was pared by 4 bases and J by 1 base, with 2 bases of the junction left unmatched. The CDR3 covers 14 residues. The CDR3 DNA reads TGTGCCAGCAGTGCCACAGGGGGGAACACTGAAGCTTTCTTT. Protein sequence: CASSATGGNTEAFF.

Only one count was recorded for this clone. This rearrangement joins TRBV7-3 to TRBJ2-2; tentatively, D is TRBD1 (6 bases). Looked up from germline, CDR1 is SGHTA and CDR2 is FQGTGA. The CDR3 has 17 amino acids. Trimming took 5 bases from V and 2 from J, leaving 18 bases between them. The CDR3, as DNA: TGTGCCAGCAGCCCAACACCGGACAGAACTAACACCGGGGAGCTGTTTTTT. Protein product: CASSPTPDRTNTGELFF.

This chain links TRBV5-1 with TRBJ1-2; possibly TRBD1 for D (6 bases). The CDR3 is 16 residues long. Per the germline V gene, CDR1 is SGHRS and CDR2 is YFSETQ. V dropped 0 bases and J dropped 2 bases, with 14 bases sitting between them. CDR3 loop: CASSLGPGGTNYGYTF. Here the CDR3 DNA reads TGCGCCAGCAGCTTGGGACCTGGCGGGACAAACTATGGCTACACCTTC. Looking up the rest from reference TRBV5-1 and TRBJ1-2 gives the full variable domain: KAGVTQTPRYLIKTRGQQVTLSCSPISGHRSVSWYQQTPGQGLQFLFEYFSETQRNKGNFPGRFSGRQFSNSRSEMNVSTLELGDSALYLCASSLGPGGTNYGYTFGSGTRLTVV.

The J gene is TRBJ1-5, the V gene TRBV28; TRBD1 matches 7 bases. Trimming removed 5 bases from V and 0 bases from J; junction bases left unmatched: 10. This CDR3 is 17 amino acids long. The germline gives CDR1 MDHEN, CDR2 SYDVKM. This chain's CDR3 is CASSPATGLFSNQPQHF. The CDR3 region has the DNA TGTGCCAGCAGTCCAGCGACAGGGTTATTTAGCAATCAGCCCCAGCATTTT.